This T cell receptor (beta chain) was sequenced in a study of technical replicates of blood from a handful of donors. Profiling relied on immunoSEQ multiplex PCR, and the TCRdb table lists in-frame clones only, not all of them. The table records roughly 68,000 clones, about 97% of them present only once. Between the trimmed V and J ends, which lost 4 bases and 2 bases, there was a span of 12 bases. The CDR3 sequence is 14 residues long. CDR1 and CDR2 (germline): SGHAT, FQNNGV. The chain recombines TRBV11-2 with TRBJ2-7; D might be TRBD2 (6 bases). This clonotype was obtained from a human donor in good health. The sample consisted of T cells isolated from PBMCs. The chain's CDR3 is CASSSAGNTYEQYF. The CDR3 DNA follows: TGTGCCAGCAGCTCGGCGGGGAACACCTACGAGCAGTACTTC. The full variable domain, in which reference TRBV11-2 and TRBJ2-7 provide the parts outside the CDR3, is EAGVAQSPRYKIIEKRQSVAFWCNPISGHATLYWYQQILGQGPKLLIQFQNNGVVDDSQLPKDRFSAERLKGVDSTLKIQPAKLEDSAVYLCASSSAGNTYEQYFGPGTRLTVT.